Presented here are 17 T cell receptor beta chains from one specimen sequenced in a study of T cells in Graves' hyperthyroidism and ophthalmopathy. Researchers took RNA transcripts and amplified the TCR beta CDR3 regions from them. Initially, a first-round RT-PCR of the TCR CDR3 employed the HTBI primer set. From the multiplex PCR reads, TCRdb called clonotypes with MiXCR, one entry per CDR3 protein. The sample lists some 180,000 distinct CDR3 sequences; around a sixth were seen once. Sample: blood. Source of these receptors: a woman aged 50 to 60 with Graves' hyperthyroidism.

For this clonotype: One end of the junction varies from germline; a read error may be responsible. J is TRBJ2-3 and V is TRBV7-9; 9 nucleotides match TRBD2. Germline CDR1 reads SEHNR; CDR2 reads FQNEAQ (reference sequence). This CDR3 region has 14 residues. DNA for the CDR3: TGTGCCAGCAGTTTAGCGGGGGCCACAGATACGCAGTATTTT. Protein: CASSLAGATDTQYF.

This clonotype was observed at least ten times. In DNA, the CDR3 is TGTGCCAGCAGGGACCAGCCCCAAACAGGGGGCGGTTACGAGCAGTACTTC. This gives the protein CASRDQPQTGGGYEQYF. This chain uses TRBV2 with TRBJ2-7, with TRBD1 matching 9 bases. CDR3 size: 17 residues. Germline V gene data show CDR1 as SNHLY and CDR2 as FYNNEI. Germline trimming cut 6 bases from V and 4 bases from J; bases unmatched to any gene: 16.

The rearrangement joins TRBV6-1 to TRBJ2-3; 10 positions match TRBD1. The germline V gene encodes CDR1 MNHNS and CDR2 SASEGT. The CDR3 is made up of 15 amino acids. The V gene end was trimmed by 2 bases and the J gene end by 9 bases; junction bases not matched to a gene: 8. CDR3 sequence (DNA): TGTGCCAGCAGTGAATCTTGGGGACAGGGGCAAACGCAGTATTTT. Translation: CASSESWGQGQTQYF.

This clonotype was counted many times. The V and J genes are TRBV10-3 and TRBJ1-1, with 8 positions matching TRBD1. CDR3 length equals 14 residues. The J segment lost 5 bases and the V segment lost 6 bases, leaving 8 bases of the junction unmatched. Germline V lookup: CDR1 ENHRY, CDR2 SYGVKD. CDR3: CAIRRGQELTEAFF. DNA of the CDR3: TGTGCCATCAGGAGGGGACAGGAATTAACTGAAGCTTTCTTT.

This sequence joins TRBV19 and TRBJ2-1; 9 nucleotides match TRBD2. Germline CDR1 is LNHDA and CDR2 is SQIVND (reference sequence). V gave up 2 bases and J gave up 12 bases; unmatched junction bases: 8. The CDR3 loop spans 14 amino acids. CDR3 DNA: TGTGCCAGTAGTATACTCCGGACTAGCGAAGCGCAGTTCTTC. It encodes CASSILRTSEAQFF. Full variable domain (outside the CDR3, taken from reference TRBV19 and TRBJ2-1): DGGITQSPKYLFRKEGQNVTLSCEQNLNHDAMYWYRQDPGQGLRLIYYSQIVNDFQKGDIAEGYSVSREKKESFPLTVTSAQKNPTAFYLCASSILRTSEAQFFGPGTRLTVL.

V is TRBV18 and J is TRBJ2-7, with 7 bases identical to TRBD1. From germline, CDR1 is KGHSH and CDR2 LQKENI. Unmatched junction bases numbered 7, after V lost 0 bases and J lost 5 bases. CDR3 size: 15 residues. CDR3 nucleotide sequence: TGTGCCAGCTCACCACCAGGGATAGGGGGCAACGAGCAGTACTTC. Protein product: CASSPPGIGGNEQYF.

This clonotype appeared many times. The chain has TRBV20-1 and TRBJ2-1; perhaps TRBD2 as D (5 bases). The V end was cut by 3 bases, the J end by 3 bases, with 15 bases between. The germline CDR1 and CDR2 sequences are DFQATT and SNEGSKA (reference sequence). This CDR3 is built from 15 residues. The CDR3 sequence is CSARAPAAYYNEQFF. For the CDR3, the DNA is TGCAGTGCTAGGGCCCCAGCGGCATACTACAATGAGCAGTTCTTC.

This clonotype was picked up many times. The chain combines TRBV7-8 with TRBJ1-1; D gene unclear. Germline CDR1 is SGHVS and CDR2 is FQNEAQ. The CDR3 sequence is 15 residues long. V gave up 0 bases and J gave up 1 base, with 9 bases separating them. The CDR3 sequence is CASSLAWTANTEAFF. In DNA form, the CDR3 reads TGTGCCAGCAGCTTAGCCTGGACCGCGAACACTGAAGCTTTCTTT.

As regards this clonotype: Given a much more abundant clone one base away, this may be a read error. The chain has TRBV20-1 and TRBJ1-1; possible D gene TRBD1, 5 bases. V was cut by 5 bases and J by 1 base, with 8 bases left in between. Germline V CDR1 and CDR2: DFQATT, SNEGSKA (reference sequence). The CDR3 consists of 12 residues. CDR3 DNA: TGCAGTGCTTACGGACAGAACACTGAAGCTTTCTTT. It translates to CSAYGQNTEAFF.

In this sample, this clonotype turned up many times. The chain couples TRBV12-3 or TRBV12-4 to TRBJ1-5; 8 nucleotides match TRBD1. The ends lost 3 bases at V and 7 bases at J; junction bases unmatched: 11. There are 16 residues in the CDR3. The CDR3 loop is CASSLAGGAGGQPQHF. The CDR3 region has the DNA TGTGCCAGCAGTTTGGCAGGGGGCGCGGGGGGGCAGCCCCAGCATTTT.

This clonotype was observed many times. V usage is TRBV7-2 and J usage is TRBJ2-7; D perhaps matches TRBD2 (6 bases). Germline CDR1 is SGHTA and CDR2 is FQGNSA. The V and J ends lost 2 bases and 6 bases respectively, with 14 bases between them. This CDR3 is built from 14 residues. This CDR3 is CASSLLEQAGEQYF. CDR3 nucleotide sequence: TGTGCCAGCAGCTTACTAGAGCAAGCGGGCGAGCAGTACTTC.

This clonotype was seen a few times. This chain links TRBV14 with TRBJ2-3; no definite D call. This CDR3 is 16 amino acids long. V lost 1 base and J 0 bases, leaving 11 bases between the germline ends. Germline assignment: CDR1 SGHDN and CDR2 FVKESK. This CDR3 reads CASSQADVTSTDTQYF. The CDR3 DNA is TGTGCCAGCAGCCAAGCGGACGTCACAAGCACAGATACGCAGTATTTT.

This clonotype appeared many times. This CDR3 is CAWSAGQGVKAFF. The CDR3 DNA is TGTGCCTGGAGCGCCGGACAGGGGGTAAAAGCTTTCTTT. This chain joins TRBV30 and TRBJ1-1; 10 bases align to TRBD1. Germline V CDR1 and CDR2: GTSNPN, SVGIG (reference sequence). The V segment lost 3 bases and the J segment 9 bases; nucleotides outside the gene matches: 7. This CDR3 has 13 amino acids.

This clonotype was observed many times. The J gene is TRBJ2-7, the V gene TRBV20-1; 10 nucleotides match TRBD2. The CDR3 runs 13 residues. V was clipped by 7 bases and J by 0 bases; unmatched bases: 3. From germline, CDR1 is DFQATT and CDR2 SNEGSKA (reference sequence). The CDR3 DNA sequence: TGCAGTGGGAGCGGGAGGGCCTCCTACGAGCAGTACTTC. Translation: CSGSGRASYEQYF.

This chain uses TRBV4-2 with TRBJ2-6; 10 bases match TRBD2. The V gene end was trimmed by 4 bases and the J gene end by 2 bases; junction bases not matched to a gene: 11. Per the germline V gene, CDR1 is LGHNA and CDR2 is YNFKEQ. The CDR3 contains 19 residues. CDR3 nucleotide sequence: TGTGCCAGCAGCCGGAATAGCGGGAGGCCCCCCGCTGGGGCCAACGTCCTGACTTTC. Translated, it gives CASSRNSGRPPAGANVLTF.

This clonotype was counted a few times. The CDR3 region has the DNA TGTGCCAGCAAGAAGCGGGAGACGGCCGGTACAGATACGCAGTATTTT. It encodes CASKKRETAGTDTQYF. V and J are TRBV6-1 and TRBJ2-3; 8 nucleotides agree with TRBD2. With 7 bases clipped from V and 3 bases from J, the junction kept 12 bases outside the gene matches. Germline CDR1 MNHNS, CDR2 SASEGT. This CDR3 spans 16 amino acids.

This clonotype was seen many times. V gene TRBV11-2 combines with J gene TRBJ1-1, with D maybe TRBD1 (5 bases). Per the germline V gene, CDR1 is SGHAT and CDR2 is FQNNGV. The CDR3 totals 12 residues. Trimming pared 0 bases from V and 11 bases from J, leaving 10 bases between. The CDR3 here is CASSLEGGAAFF. CDR3 sequence (DNA): TGTGCCAGCAGCTTAGAAGGAGGGGCGGCTTTCTTT.